The 4 T cell receptor beta chains below all came from one sample that was sequenced in a study of CD8+CD57+ T cells in acquired aplastic anemia. Patients selected for sequencing had displayed CD8+CD57+ cell expansion by flow cytometry. TCR beta VDJ and CDR3 were profiled, and genomic DNA was the template. MiXCR, applied by TCRdb to the reads, yields one record per CDR3 protein. This sample has roughly 180,000 distinct CDR3 sequences, with about three fifths found just once. Specimen: sorted CD4+, CD8+, or CD8+CD57+ T cells (not recorded which) from PBMCs. The origin of the receptors is a human donor with aplastic anemia.

The genes are TRBV15 and TRBJ2-4; tentative D call: TRBD1 (6 bases). Germline V gene data show CDR1 as LNHNV and CDR2 as YYDKDF (reference sequence). The germline V and J ends were trimmed by 0 bases and 1 base, with 13 bases remaining between them. The CDR3 extends over 17 amino acids. CDR3: CATSRDWGLGAKNIQYF. CDR3 DNA sequence: TGTGCCACCAGCAGAGATTGGGGGCTCGGGGCCAAAAACATTCAGTACTTC.

This clonotype occurred many times. J is TRBJ2-7 and V is TRBV4-1; D remains unclear. The CDR3 is 13 amino acids. V lost 0 bases to trimming and J lost 2 bases, with 5 bases between them. Germline V CDR1 and CDR2: MGHRA, YSYEKL. The DNA for the CDR3 is TGCGCCAGCAGCCAAGATCGGGCCTACGAGCAGTACTTC. It is translated as CASSQDRAYEQYF.

Comment on this clonotype: At one boundary the junction diverges from the germline segment, which might be a read error. In DNA, the CDR3 is TGTGCCAGCAGCTCCTCCGGGACAGGGACCTACGAACAGTACTTC. Protein: CASSSSGTGTYEQYF. The chain recombines TRBV7-2 with TRBJ2-7; 9 bases agree with TRBD1. Germline values: CDR1 SGHTA, CDR2 FQGNSA. The CDR3 extends over 15 amino acids.

The chain is built from TRBV25-1 and TRBJ2-1, with 8 bases fitting TRBD1. CDR3 length equals 15 residues. The germline gives CDR1 MGHDK, CDR2 SYGVNS. V was clipped by 6 bases and J by 7 bases; unmatched bases: 11. The CDR3: CASSLDRGLINEQFF. The CDR3 DNA follows: TGTGCCAGCAGCCTTGACAGGGGCCTAATAAATGAGCAGTTCTTC.